This TCR beta chain was recovered during a study of coeliac disease. A few counts support this clone. The antigen is unknown. Study-level results: The authors considered this approach unsuitable for unbiased detection of gliadin-specific T cells. Active celiac intraepithelial and lamina propria samples had lower TRB and TRG clonality than control samples. Intraepithelial and lamina propria fractions were not highly pure.

Assay used: immunoSEQ multiplex PCR; TCRdb lists only in-frame clones, some missing. This table holds 4,200 or so clones, just over 60% found once. Germline CDR1 reads SGHAT; CDR2 reads FQNNGV. This CDR3 has 12 residues. Trimming shortened V by 4 bases and J by 3 bases, and 7 bases separated the two germline ends. The source is a man between 65 and 79 years old with active celiac disease. This chain connects TRBV11-2 to TRBJ2-7; weak D call: TRBD1 (6 bases). The specimen sequenced was intraepithelial lymphocytes from the gut. Written as DNA, the CDR3 is TGTGCCAGCAGCTCACAGGGCTACGAGCAGTACTTC. Protein: CASSSQGYEQYF.